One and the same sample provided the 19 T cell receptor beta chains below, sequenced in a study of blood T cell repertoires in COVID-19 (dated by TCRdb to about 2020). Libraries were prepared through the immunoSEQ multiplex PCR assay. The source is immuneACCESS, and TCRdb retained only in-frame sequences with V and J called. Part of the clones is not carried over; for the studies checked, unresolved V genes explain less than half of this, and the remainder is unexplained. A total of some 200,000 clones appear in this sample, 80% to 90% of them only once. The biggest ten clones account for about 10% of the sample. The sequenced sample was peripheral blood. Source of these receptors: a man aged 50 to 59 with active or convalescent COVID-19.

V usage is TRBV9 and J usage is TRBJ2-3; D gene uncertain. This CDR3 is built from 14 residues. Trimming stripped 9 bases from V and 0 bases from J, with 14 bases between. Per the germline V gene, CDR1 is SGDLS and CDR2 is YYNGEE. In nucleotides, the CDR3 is TGTGCCACCCCGACTTCCCCTAGCACAGATACGCAGTATTTT. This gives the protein CATPTSPSTDTQYF.

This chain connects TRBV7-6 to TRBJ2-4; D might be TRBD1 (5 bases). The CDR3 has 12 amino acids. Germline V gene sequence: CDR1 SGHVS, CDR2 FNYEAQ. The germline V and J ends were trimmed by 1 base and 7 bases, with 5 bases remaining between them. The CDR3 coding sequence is TGTGCCAGCAGCTTAGAGGGGAACATTCAGTACTTC. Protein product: CASSLEGNIQYF.

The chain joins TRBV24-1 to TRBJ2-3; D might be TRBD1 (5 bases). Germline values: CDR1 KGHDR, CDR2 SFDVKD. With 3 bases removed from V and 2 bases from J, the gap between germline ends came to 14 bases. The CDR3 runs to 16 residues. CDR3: CATSDDRQTTTDTQYF. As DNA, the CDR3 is TGTGCCACCAGTGATGATCGACAGACGACCACAGATACGCAGTATTTT.

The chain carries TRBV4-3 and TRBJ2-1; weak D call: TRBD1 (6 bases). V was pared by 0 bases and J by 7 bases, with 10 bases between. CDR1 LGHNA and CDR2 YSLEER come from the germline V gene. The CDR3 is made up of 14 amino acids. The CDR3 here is CASSQESGVNEQFF. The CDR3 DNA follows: TGCGCCAGCAGCCAAGAATCAGGGGTAAATGAGCAGTTCTTC.

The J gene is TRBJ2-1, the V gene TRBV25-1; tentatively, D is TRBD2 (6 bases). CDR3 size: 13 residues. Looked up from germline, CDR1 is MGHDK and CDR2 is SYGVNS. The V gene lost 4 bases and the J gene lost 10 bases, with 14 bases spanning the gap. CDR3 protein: CASSGTNFREQFF. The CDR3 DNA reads TGTGCCAGCAGTGGGACTAACTTCCGCGAGCAGTTCTTC.

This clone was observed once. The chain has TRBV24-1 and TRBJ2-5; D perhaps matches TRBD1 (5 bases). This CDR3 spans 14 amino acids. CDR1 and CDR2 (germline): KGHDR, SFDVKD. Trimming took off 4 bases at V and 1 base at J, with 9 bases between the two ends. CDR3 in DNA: TGTGCCACCAGTGACCCCGACAGCCAAGAGACCCAGTACTTC. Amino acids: CATSDPDSQETQYF.

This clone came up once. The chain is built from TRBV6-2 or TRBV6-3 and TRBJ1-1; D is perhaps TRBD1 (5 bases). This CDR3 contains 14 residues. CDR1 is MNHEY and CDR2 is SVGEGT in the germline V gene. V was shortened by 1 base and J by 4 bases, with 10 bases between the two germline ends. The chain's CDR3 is CASSYFQGGTEAFF. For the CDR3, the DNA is TGTGCCAGCAGTTACTTCCAGGGTGGCACTGAAGCTTTCTTT.

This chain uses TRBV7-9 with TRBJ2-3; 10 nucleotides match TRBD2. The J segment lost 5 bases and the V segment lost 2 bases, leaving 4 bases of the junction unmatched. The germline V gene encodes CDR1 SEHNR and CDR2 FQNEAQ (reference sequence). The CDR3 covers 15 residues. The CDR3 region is CASSLSLAGEDTQYF. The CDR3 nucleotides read TGTGCCAGCAGCTTAAGCCTAGCGGGAGAAGATACGCAGTATTTT.

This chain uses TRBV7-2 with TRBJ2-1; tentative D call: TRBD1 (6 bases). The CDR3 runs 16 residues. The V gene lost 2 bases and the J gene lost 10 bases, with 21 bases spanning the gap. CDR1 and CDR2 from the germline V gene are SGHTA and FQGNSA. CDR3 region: CASSLLGRGHLGEQFF. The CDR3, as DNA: TGTGCCAGCAGCTTATTAGGCCGGGGACACCTCGGCGAGCAGTTCTTC.

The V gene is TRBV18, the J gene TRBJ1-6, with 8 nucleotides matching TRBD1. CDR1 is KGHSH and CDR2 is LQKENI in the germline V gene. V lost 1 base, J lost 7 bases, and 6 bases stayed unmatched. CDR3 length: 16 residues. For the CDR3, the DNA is TGTGCCAGCTCACCACTGACAGGGGCAGGAAATTCACCCCTCCACTTT. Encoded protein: CASSPLTGAGNSPLHF. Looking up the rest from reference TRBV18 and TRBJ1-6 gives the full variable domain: NAGVMQNPRHLVRRRGQEARLRCSPMKGHSHVYWYRQLPEEGLKFMVYLQKENIIDESGMPKERFSAEFPKEGPSILRIQQVVRGDSAAYFCASSPLTGAGNSPLHFGNGTRLTVT.

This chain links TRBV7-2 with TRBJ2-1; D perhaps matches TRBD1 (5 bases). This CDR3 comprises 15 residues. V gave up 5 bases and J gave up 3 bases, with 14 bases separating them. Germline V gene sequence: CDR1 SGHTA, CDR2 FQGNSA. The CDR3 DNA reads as TGTGCCAGCAGCCCCCACGGACACCTCTACAATGAGCAGTTCTTC. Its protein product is CASSPHGHLYNEQFF.

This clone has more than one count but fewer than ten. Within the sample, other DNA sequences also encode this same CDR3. CDR3 coding DNA: TGTGCCACCAGCAGAGGGCCGGGGTCACCCCTCCACTTT. Translation: CATSRGPGSPLHF. The chain employs TRBV15 and TRBJ1-6; D gene unclear. The CDR3 loop spans 13 amino acids. Germline CDR1 and CDR2: LNHNV and YYDKDF (reference sequence). Trimming took 1 base from V and 10 from J, leaving 8 bases between them. The variable domain in full, completed from reference TRBV15 and TRBJ1-6, reads DAMVIQNPRYQVTQFGKPVTLSCSQTLNHNVMYWYQQKSSQAPKLLFHYYDKDFNNEADTPDNFQSRRPNTSFCFLDIRSPGLGDTAMYLCATSRGPGSPLHFGNGTRLTVT.

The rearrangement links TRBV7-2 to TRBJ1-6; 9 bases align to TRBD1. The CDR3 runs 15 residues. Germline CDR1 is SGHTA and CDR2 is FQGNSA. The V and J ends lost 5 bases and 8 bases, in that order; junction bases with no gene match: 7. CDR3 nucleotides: TGTGCCAGCAGCACCCGGACAGGGGTGCATTCACCCCTCCACTTT. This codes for CASSTRTGVHSPLHF.

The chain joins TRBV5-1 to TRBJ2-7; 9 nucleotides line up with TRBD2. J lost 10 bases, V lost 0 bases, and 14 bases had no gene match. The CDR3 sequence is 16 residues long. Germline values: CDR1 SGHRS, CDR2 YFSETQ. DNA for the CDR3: TGCGCCAGCAGCTTGGCCCCAGCGGGAGGACCTTACGGACAGTACTTC. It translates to CASSLAPAGGPYGQYF.

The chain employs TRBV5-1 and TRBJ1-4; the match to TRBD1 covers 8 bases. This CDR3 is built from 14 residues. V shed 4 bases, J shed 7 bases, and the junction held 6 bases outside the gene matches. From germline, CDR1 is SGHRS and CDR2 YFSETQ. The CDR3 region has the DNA TGCGCCAGCAGCAACCAGGGGGCTCGTGAAAAACTGTTTTTT. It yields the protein CASSNQGAREKLFF.

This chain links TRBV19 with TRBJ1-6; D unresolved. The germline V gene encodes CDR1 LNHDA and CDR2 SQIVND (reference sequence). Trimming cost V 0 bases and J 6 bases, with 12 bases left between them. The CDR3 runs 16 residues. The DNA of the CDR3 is TGTGCCAGTAGTATAGACGCGGGGAGAGGTAATTCACCCCTCCACTTT. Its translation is CASSIDAGRGNSPLHF.

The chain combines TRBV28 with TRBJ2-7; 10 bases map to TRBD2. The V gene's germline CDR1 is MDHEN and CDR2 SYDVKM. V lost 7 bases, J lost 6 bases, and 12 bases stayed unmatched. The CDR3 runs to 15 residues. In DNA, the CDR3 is TGTGCCAGCATCCCACCAACCGGGACTAGCGCCGAGCAGTACTTC. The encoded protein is CASIPPTGTSAEQYF.

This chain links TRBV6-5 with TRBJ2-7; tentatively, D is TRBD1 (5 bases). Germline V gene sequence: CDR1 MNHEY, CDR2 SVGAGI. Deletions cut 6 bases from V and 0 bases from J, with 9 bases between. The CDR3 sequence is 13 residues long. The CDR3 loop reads CASRQASSYEQYF. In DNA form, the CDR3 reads TGTGCCAGCAGACAGGCCAGCTCCTACGAGCAGTACTTC.

The CDR3 reads CATQTQGGRSETQYF. The CDR3, as DNA: TGTGCCACCCAGACTCAAGGCGGGCGGAGCGAGACCCAGTACTTC. The rearrangement uses TRBV7-2 and TRBJ2-5, with D possibly TRBD2 on 5 matching bases. The CDR3 extends over 15 amino acids. Germline V CDR1 and CDR2: SGHTA, FQGNSA. Trimming left V 10 bases short and J 5 bases short, with 23 bases between.